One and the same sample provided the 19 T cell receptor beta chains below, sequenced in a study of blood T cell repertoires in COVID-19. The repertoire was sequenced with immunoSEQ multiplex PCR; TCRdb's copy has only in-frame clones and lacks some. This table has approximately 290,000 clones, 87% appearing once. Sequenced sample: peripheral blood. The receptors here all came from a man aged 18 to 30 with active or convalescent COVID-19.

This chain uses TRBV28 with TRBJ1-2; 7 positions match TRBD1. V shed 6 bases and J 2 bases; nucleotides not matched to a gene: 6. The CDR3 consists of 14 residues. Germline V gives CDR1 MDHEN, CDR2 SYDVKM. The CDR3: CASRTQGWNYGYTF. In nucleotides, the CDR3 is TGTGCCAGCAGAACACAGGGGTGGAACTATGGCTACACCTTC.

CDR3 loop: CASSVKGLAGEETQYF. The CDR3 DNA is TGTGCCAGCAGCGTTAAAGGACTAGCGGGGGAGGAGACCCAGTACTTC. The chain employs TRBV9 and TRBJ2-5; TRBD2 matches at 13 bases. Germline CDR1 reads SGDLS; CDR2 reads YYNGEE. J was trimmed by 5 bases and V by 2 bases; bases with no gene match: 6. The length of the CDR3 is 16 residues.

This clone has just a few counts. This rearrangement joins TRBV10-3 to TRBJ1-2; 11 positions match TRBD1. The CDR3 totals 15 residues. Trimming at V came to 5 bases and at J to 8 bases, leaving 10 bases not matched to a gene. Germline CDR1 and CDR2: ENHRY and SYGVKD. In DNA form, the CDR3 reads TGTGCCATCAGTCGGGTAGGACAGGGGGCAGAAGGCTACACCTTC. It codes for CAISRVGQGAEGYTF.

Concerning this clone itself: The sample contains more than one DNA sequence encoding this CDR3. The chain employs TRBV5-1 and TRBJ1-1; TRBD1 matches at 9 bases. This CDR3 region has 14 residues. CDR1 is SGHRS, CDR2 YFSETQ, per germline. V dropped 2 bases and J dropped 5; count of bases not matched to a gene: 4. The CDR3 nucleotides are TGCGCCAGCAGCTTACAGGGGGCGGGGACTGAAGCTTTCTTT. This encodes CASSLQGAGTEAFF.

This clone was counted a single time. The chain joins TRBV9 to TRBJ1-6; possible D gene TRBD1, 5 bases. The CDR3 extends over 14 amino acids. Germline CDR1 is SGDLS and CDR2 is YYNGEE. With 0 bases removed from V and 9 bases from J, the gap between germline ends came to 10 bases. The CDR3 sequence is CASSVGGGSSPLHF. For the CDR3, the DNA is TGTGCCAGCAGCGTAGGGGGGGGGAGTTCACCCCTCCACTTT.

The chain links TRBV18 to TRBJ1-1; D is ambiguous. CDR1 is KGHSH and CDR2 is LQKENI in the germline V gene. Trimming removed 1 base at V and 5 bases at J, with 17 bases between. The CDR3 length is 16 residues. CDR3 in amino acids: CASSPLPAGSRTEAFF. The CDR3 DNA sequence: TGTGCCAGCTCACCACTCCCCGCGGGCTCACGGACTGAAGCTTTCTTT.

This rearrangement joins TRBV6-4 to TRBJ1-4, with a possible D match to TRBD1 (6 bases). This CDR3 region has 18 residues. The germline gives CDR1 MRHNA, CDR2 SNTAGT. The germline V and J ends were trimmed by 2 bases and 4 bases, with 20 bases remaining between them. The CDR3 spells CASSDHRERAGCNEKLFF. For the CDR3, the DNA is TGTGCCAGCAGTGACCACAGGGAACGGGCCGGTTGTAATGAAAAACTGTTTTTT.

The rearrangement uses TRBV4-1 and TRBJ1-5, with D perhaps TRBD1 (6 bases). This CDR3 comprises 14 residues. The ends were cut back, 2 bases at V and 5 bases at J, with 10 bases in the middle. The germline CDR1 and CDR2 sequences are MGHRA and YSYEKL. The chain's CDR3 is CASSQQTGHQPQHF. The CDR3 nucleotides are TGCGCCAGCAGCCAACAGACAGGCCATCAGCCCCAGCATTTT.

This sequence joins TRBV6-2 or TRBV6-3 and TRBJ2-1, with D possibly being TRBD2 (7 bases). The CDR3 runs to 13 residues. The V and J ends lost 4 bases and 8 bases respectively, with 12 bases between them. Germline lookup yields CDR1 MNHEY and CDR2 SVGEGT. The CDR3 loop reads CASSSRGGDEQFF. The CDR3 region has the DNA TGTGCCAGCAGTTCCAGGGGAGGGGATGAGCAGTTCTTC.

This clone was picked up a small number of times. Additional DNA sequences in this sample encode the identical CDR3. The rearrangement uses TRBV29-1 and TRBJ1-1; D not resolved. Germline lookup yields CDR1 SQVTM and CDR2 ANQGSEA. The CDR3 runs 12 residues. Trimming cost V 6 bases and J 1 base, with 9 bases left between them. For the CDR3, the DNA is TGCAGCGTCGGACTGAGGAACACTGAAGCTTTCTTT. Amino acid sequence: CSVGLRNTEAFF.

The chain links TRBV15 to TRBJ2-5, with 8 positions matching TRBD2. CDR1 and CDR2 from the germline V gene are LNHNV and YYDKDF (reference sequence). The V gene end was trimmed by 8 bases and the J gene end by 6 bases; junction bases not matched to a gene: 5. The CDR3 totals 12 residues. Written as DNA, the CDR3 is TGTGCCACCGCGGGAGGCATACAGACCCAGTACTTC. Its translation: CATAGGIQTQYF.

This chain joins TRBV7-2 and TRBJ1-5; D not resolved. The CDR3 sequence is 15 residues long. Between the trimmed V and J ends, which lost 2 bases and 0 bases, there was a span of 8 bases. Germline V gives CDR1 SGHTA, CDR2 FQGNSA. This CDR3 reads CASSLSPISNQPQHF. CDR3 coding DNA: TGTGCCAGCAGCTTAAGCCCAATTAGCAATCAGCCCCAGCATTTT. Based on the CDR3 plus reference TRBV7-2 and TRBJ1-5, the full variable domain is GAGVSQSPSNKVTEKGKDVELRCDPISGHTALYWYRQSLGQGLEFLIYFQGNSAPDKSGLPSDRFSAERTGGSVSTLTIQRTQQEDSAVYLCASSLSPISNQPQHFGDGTRLSIL.

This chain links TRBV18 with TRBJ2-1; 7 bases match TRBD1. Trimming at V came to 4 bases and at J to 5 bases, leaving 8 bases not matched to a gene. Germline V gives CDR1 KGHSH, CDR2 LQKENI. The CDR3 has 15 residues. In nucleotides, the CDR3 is TGTGCCAGCTCACTGACCGGGACAGATAACAATGAGCAGTTCTTC. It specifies CASSLTGTDNNEQFF.

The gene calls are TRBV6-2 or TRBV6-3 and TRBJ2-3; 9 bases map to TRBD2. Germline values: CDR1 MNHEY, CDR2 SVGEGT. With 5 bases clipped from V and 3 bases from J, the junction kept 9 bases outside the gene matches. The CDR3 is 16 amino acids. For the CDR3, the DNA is TGTGCCAGCAGTCCCTTGCGGGGGGGTTCGACAGATACGCAGTATTTT. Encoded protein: CASSPLRGGSTDTQYF.

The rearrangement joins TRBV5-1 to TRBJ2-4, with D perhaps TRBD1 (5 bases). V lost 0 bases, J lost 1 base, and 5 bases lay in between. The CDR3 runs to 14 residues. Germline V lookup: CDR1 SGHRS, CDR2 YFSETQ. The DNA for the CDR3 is TGCGCCAGCAGCTTGGAGGGGGCCAAAAACATTCAGTACTTC. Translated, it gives CASSLEGAKNIQYF. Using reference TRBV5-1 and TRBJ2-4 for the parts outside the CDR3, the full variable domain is KAGVTQTPRYLIKTRGQQVTLSCSPISGHRSVSWYQQTPGQGLQFLFEYFSETQRNKGNFPGRFSGRQFSNSRSEMNVSTLELGDSALYLCASSLEGAKNIQYFGAGTRLSVL.

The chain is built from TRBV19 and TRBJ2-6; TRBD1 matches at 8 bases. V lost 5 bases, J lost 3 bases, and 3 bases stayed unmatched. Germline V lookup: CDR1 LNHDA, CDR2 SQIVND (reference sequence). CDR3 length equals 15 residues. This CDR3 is CASSPGTGGANVLTF. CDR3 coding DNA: TGTGCCAGTAGTCCCGGGACAGGTGGGGCCAACGTCCTGACTTTC. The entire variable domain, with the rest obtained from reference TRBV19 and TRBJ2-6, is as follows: DGGITQSPKYLFRKEGQNVTLSCEQNLNHDAMYWYRQDPGQGLRLIYYSQIVNDFQKGDIAEGYSVSREKKESFPLTVTSAQKNPTAFYLCASSPGTGGANVLTFGAGSRLTVL.

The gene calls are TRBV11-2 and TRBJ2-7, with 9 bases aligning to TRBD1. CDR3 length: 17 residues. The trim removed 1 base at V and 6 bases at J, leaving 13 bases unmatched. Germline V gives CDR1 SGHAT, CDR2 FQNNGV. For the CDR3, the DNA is TGTGCCAGCAGCTTAGCTCTAACAGGGGGCGCCGATTTCGAGCAGTACTTC. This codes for CASSLALTGGADFEQYF.

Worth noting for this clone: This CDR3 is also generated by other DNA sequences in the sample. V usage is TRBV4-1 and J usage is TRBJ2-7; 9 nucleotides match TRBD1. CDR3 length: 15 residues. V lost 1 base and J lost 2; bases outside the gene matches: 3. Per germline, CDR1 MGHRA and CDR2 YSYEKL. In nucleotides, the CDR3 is TGCGCCAGCAGCCAAGCCGGGACAGGGACCTACGAGCAGTACTTC. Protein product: CASSQAGTGTYEQYF.

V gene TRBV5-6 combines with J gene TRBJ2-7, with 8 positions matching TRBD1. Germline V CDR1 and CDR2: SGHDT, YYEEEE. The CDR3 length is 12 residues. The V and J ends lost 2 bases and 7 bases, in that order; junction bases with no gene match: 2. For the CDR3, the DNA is TGTGCCAGCAGCTTCAGGGGGCGAGAGCAGTACTTC. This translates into CASSFRGREQYF.